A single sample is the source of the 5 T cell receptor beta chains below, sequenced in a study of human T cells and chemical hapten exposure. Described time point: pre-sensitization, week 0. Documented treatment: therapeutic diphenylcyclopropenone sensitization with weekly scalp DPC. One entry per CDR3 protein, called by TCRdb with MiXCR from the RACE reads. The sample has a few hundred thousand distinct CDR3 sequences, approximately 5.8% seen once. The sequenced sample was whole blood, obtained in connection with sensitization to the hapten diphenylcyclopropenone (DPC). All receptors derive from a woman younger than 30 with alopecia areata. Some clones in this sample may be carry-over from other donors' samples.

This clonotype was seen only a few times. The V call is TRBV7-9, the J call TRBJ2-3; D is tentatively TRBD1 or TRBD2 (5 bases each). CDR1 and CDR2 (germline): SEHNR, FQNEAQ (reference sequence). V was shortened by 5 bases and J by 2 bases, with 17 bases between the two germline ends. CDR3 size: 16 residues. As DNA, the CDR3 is TGTGCCAGCAGCCCTCTTAGGGGAGACCCCACAGATACGCAGTATTTT. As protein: CASSPLRGDPTDTQYF.

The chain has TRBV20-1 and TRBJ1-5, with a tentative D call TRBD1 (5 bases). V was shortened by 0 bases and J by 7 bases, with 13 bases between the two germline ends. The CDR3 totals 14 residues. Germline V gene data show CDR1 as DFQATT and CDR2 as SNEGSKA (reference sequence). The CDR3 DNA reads TGCAGTGCTAGAGAGACGGGGGGTAGGCAGCCCCAGCATTTT. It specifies CSARETGGRQPQHF.

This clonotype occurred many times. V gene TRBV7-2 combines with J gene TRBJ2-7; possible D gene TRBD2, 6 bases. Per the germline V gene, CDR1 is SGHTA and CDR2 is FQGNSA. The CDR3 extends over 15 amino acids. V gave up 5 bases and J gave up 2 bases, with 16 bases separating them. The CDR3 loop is CASSLIAGSTYEQYF. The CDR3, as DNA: TGTGCCAGCAGCCTGATCGCGGGATCAACCTACGAGCAGTACTTC.

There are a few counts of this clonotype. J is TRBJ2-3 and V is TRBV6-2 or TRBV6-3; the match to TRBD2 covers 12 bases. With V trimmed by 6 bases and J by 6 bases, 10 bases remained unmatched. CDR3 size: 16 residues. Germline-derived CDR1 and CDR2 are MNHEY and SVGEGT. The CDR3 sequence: CASRASSGGARDTQYF. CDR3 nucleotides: TGTGCCAGCAGAGCCTCTAGCGGGGGGGCAAGGGATACGCAGTATTTT.

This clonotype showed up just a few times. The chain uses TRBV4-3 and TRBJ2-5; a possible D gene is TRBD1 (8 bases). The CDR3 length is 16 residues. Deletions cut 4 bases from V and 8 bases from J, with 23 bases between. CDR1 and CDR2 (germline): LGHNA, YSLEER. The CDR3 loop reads CASSPWEGWTGNTQYF. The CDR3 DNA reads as TGCGCCAGCAGCCCCTGGGAGGGCTGGACAGGGAACACCCAGTACTTC.